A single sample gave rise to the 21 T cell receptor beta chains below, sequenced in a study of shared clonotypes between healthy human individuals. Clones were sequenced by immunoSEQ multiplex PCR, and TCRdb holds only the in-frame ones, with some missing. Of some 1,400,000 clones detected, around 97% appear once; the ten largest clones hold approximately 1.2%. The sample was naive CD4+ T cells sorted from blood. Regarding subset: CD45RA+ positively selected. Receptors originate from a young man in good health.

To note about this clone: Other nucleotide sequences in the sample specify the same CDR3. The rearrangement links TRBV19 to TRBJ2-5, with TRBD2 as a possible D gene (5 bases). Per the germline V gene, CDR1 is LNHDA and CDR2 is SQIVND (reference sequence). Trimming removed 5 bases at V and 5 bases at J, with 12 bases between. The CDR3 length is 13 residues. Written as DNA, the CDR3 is TGTGCCAGTAGTCTTCCGGGCGGGGAGACCCAGTACTTC. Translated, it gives CASSLPGGETQYF.

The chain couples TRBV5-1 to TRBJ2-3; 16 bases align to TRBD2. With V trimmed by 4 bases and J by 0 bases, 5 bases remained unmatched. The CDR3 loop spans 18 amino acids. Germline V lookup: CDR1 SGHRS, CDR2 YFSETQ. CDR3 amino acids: CASSPGLAGGRSTDTQYF. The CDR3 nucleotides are TGCGCCAGCAGCCCGGGACTAGCGGGAGGGCGCAGCACAGATACGCAGTATTTT.

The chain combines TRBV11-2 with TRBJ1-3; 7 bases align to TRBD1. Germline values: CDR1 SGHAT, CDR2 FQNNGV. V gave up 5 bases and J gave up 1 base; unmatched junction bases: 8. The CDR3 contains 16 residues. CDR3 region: CASSPIGGFSGNTIYF. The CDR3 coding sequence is TGTGCCAGCAGCCCAATAGGGGGCTTTTCTGGAAACACCATATATTTT.

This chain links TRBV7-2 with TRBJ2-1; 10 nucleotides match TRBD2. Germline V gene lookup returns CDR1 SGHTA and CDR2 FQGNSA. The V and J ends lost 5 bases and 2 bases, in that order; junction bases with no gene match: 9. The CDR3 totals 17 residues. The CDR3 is CASSRQSGRAPYNEQFF. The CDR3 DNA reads TGTGCCAGCAGCCGTCAAAGCGGGAGGGCCCCCTACAATGAGCAGTTCTTC.

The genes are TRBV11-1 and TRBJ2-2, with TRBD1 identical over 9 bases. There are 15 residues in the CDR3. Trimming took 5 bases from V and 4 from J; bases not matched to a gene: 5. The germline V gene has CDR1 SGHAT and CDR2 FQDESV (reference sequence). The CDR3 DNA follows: TGTGCCAGCAGCCCGGGACAGGGAATCACCGGGGAGCTGTTTTTT. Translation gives CASSPGQGITGELFF.

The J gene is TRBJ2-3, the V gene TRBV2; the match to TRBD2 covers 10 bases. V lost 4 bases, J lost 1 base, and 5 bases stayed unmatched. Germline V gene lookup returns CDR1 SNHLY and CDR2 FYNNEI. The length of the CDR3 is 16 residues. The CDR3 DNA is TGTGCCAGCAGTGTCGAGCTAGCGGGAGGCACAGATACGCAGTATTTT. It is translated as CASSVELAGGTDTQYF.

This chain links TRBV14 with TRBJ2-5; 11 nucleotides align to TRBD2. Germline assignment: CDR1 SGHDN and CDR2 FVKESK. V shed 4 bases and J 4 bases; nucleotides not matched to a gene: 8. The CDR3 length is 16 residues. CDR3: CASSPRLAGMGETQYF. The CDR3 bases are TGTGCCAGCAGCCCCAGACTAGCGGGAATGGGAGAGACCCAGTACTTC.

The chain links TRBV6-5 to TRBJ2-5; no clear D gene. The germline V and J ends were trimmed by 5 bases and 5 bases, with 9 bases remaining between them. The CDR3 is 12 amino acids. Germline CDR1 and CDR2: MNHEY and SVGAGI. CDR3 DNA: TGTGCCAGCAGTCTGGTAGAGGAGACCCAGTACTTC. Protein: CASSLVEETQYF.

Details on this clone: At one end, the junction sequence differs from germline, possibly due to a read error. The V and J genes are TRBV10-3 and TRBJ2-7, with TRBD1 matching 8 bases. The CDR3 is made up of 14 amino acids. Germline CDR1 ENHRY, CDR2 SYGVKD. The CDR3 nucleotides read TGTGCCATCAGTGAGTCCGGAAAGACAGGGGTCTCGGACTTC. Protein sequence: CAISESGKTGVSDF.

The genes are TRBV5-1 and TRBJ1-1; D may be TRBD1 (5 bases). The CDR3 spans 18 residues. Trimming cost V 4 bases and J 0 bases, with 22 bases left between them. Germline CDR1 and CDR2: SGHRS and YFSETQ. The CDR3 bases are TGCGCCAGCAGCGTGGGGACCAGCGGTTACCTCATGAACACTGAAGCTTTCTTT. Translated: CASSVGTSGYLMNTEAFF.

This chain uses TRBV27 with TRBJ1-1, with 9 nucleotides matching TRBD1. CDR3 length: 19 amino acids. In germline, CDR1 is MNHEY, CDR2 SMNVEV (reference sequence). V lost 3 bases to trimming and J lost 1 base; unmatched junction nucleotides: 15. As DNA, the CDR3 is TGTGCCAGCAGTTTGCTCATAGGACAGGGGATCGGGAAGAACACTGAAGCTTTCTTT. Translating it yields CASSLLIGQGIGKNTEAFF.

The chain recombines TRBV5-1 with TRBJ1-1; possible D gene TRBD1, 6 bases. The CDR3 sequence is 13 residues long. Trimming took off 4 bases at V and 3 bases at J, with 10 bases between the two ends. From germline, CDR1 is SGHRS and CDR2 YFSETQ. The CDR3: CASSKGGYTEAFF. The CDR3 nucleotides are TGCGCCAGCAGCAAGGGGGGCTACACTGAAGCTTTCTTT. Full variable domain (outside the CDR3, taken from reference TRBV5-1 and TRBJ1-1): KAGVTQTPRYLIKTRGQQVTLSCSPISGHRSVSWYQQTPGQGLQFLFEYFSETQRNKGNFPGRFSGRQFSNSRSEMNVSTLELGDSALYLCASSKGGYTEAFFGQGTRLTVV.

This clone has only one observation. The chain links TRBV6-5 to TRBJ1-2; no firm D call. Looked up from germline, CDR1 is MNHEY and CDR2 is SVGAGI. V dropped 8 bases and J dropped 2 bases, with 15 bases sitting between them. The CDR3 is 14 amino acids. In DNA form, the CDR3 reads TGTGCCAGCGGATCGACATACGACAACTATGGCTACACCTTC. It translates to CASGSTYDNYGYTF.

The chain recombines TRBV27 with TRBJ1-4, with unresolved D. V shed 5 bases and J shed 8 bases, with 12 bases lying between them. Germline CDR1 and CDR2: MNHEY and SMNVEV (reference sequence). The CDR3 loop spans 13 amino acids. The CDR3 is CASSRGLGEKLFF. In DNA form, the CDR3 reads TGTGCCAGCAGTCGTGGACTTGGGGAAAAACTGTTTTTT.

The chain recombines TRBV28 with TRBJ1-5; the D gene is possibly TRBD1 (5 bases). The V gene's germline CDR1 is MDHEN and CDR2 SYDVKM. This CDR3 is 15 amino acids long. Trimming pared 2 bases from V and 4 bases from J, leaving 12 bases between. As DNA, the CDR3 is TGTGCCAGCAGTTTAAGGTCCGGGGGGAATCAGCCCCAGCATTTT. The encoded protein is CASSLRSGGNQPQHF. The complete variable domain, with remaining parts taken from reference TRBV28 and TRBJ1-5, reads DVKVTQSSRYLVKRTGEKVFLECVQDMDHENMFWYRQDPGLGLRLIYFSYDVKMKEKGDIPEGYSVSREKKERFSLILESASTNQTSMYLCASSLRSGGNQPQHFGDGTRLSIL.

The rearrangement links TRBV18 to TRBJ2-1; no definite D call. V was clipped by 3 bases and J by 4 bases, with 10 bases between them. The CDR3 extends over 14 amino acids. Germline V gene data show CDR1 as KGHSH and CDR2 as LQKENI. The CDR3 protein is CASSPRNKYNEQFF. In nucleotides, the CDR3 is TGTGCCAGCTCACCTCGAAACAAGTACAATGAGCAGTTCTTC.

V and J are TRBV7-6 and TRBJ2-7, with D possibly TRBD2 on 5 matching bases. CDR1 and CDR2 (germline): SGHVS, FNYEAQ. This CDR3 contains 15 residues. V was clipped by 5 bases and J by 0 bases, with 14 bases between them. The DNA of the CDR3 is TGTGCCAGCAGCCCGCTCACCACTAGCTCCTACGAGCAGTACTTC. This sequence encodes CASSPLTTSSYEQYF.

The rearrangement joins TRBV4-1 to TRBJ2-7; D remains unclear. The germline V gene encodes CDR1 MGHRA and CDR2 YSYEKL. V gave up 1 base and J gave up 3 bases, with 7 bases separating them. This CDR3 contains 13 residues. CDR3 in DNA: TGCGCCAGCAGCCAAGGAGGAATCTACGAGCAGTACTTC. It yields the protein CASSQGGIYEQYF.

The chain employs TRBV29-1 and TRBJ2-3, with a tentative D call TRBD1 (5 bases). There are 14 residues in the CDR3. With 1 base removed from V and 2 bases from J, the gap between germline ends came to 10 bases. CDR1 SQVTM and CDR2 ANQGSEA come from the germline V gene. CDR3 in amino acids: CSVEVQAVTDTQYF. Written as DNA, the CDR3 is TGCAGCGTTGAAGTACAGGCTGTCACAGATACGCAGTATTTT.

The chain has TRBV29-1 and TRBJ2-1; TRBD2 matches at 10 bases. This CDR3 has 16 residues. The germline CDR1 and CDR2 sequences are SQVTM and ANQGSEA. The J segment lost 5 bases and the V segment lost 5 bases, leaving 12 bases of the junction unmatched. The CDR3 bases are TGCAGCGTTAGGAAGCGGGAGGGTCGGAACAACAATGAGCAGTTCTTC. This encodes CSVRKREGRNNNEQFF.

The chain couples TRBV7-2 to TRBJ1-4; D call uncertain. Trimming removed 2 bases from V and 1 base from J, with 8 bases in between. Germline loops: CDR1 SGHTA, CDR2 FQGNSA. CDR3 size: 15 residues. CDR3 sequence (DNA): TGTGCCAGCAGCTTAATGAGTGGAACTAATGAAAAACTGTTTTTT. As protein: CASSLMSGTNEKLFF.